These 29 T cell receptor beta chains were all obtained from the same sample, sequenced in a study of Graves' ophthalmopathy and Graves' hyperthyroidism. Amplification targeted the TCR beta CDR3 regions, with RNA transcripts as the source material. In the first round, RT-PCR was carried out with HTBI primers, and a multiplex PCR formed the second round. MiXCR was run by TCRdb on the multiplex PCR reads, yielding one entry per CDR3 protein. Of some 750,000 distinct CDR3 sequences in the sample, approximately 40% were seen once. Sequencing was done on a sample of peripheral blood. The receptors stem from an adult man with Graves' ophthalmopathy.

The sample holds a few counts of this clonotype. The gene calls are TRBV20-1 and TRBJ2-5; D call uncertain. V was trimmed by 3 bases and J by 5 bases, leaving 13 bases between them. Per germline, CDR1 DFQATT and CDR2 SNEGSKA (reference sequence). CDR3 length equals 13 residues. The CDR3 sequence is CSASSGREETQYF. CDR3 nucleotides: TGCAGTGCTAGTAGTGGGCGCGAGGAGACCCAGTACTTC.

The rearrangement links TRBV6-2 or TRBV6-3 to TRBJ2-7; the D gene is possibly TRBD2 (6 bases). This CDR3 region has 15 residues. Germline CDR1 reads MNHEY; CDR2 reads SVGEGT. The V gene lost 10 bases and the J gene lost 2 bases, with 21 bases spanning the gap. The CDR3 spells CATRPSGSKAYEQYF. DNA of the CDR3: TGTGCCACAAGACCCTCCGGGAGTAAGGCCTACGAGCAGTACTTC.

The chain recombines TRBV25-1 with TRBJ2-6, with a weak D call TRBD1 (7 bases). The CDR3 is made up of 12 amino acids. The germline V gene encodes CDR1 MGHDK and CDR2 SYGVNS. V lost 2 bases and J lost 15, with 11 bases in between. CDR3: CASSEGGTDLTF. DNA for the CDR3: TGTGCCAGCAGTGAAGGCGGGACAGACCTGACTTTC.

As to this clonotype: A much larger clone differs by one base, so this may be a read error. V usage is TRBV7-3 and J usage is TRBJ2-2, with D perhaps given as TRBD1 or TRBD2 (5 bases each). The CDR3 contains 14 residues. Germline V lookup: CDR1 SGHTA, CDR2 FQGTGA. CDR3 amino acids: CASSPNGGYGELFF. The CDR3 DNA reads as TGTGCTAGCAGCCCCAATGGGGGTTACGGGGAGCTGTTTTTT. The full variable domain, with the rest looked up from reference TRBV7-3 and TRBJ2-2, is GAGVSQTPSNKVTEKGKYVELRCDPISGHTALYWYRQSLGQGPEFLIYFQGTGAADDSGLPNDRFFAVRPEGSVSTLKIQRTERGDSAVYLCASSPNGGYGELFFGEGSRLTVL.

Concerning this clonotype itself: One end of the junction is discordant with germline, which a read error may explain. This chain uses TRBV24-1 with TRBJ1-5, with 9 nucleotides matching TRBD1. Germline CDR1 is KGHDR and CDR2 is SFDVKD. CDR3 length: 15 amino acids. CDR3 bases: TGTGCCAGCAGTCAAGGACAGGGGATCAATCAGCCCCAGCATTTT. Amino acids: CASSQGQGINQPQHF.

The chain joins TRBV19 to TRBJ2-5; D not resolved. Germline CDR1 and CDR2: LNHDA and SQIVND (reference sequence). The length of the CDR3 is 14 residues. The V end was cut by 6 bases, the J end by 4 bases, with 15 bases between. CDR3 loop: CASRGVAVGETQYF. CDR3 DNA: TGTGCCAGTAGGGGTGTGGCGGTTGGAGAGACCCAGTACTTC.

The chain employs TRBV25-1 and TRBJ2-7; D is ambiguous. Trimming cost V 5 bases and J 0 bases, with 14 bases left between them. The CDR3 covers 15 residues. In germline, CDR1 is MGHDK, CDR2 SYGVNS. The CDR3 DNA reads TGTGCCAGCAGTCCGACGAATCACGGCTCCTACGAGCAGTACTTC. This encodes CASSPTNHGSYEQYF.

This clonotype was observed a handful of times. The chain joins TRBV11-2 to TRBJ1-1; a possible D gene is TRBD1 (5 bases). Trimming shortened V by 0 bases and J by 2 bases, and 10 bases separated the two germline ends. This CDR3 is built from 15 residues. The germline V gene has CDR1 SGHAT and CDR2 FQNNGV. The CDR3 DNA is TGTGCCAGCAGCTTAGATCTTACAGGAAACACTGAAGCTTTCTTT. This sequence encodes CASSLDLTGNTEAFF.

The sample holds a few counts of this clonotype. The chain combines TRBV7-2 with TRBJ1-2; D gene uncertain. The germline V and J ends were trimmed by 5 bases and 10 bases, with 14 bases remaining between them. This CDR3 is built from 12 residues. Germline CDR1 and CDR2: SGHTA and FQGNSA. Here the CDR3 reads CASSPPGRYYTF. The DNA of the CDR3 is TGTGCCAGCAGCCCACCAGGTAGATACTACACCTTC.

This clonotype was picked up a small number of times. As DNA, the CDR3 is TGCAGTGCTAGAGTTCAGAGCTCCTACGAGCAGTACTTC. Its translation is CSARVQSSYEQYF. V gene TRBV20-1 combines with J gene TRBJ2-7; D gene unclear. Trimming pared 1 base from V and 0 bases from J, leaving 7 bases between. This CDR3 contains 13 residues. The V gene's germline CDR1 is DFQATT and CDR2 SNEGSKA (reference sequence).

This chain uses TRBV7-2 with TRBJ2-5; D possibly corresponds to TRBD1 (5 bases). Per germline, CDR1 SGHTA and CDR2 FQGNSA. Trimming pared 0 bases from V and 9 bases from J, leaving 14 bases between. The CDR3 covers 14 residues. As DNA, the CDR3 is TGTGCCAGCAGCTTAGCAGGGGTTAGTCAGCCCCAGTACTTC. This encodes CASSLAGVSQPQYF.

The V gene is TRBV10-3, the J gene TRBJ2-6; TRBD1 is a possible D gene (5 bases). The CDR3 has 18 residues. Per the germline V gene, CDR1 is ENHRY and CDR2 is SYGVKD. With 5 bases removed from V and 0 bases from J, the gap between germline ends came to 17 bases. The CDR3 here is CAISHFYVGHSGANVLTF. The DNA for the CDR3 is TGTGCCATCAGTCACTTCTACGTGGGGCACTCTGGGGCCAACGTCCTGACTTTC.

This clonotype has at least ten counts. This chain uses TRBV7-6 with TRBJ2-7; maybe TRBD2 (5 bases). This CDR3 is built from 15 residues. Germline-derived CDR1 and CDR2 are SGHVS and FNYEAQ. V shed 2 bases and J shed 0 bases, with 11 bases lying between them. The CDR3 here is CASSLSPGFSYEQYF. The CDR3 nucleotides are TGTGCCAGCAGCTTATCCCCGGGGTTCTCCTACGAGCAGTACTTC.

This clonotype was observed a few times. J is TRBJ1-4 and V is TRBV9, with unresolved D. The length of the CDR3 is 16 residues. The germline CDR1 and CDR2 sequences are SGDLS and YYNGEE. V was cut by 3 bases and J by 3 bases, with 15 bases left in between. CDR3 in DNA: TGTGCCAGCAGCGCCGGCACCTTAAGATCTAATGAAAAACTGTTTTTT. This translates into CASSAGTLRSNEKLFF. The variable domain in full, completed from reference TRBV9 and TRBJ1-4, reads DSGVTQTPKHLITATGQRVTLRCSPRSGDLSVYWYQQSLDQGLQFLIQYYNGEERAKGNILERFSAQQFPDLHSELNLSSLELGDSALYFCASSAGTLRSNEKLFFGSGTQLSVL.

DNA of the CDR3: TGTGCCAGCAGCTTAGCTGGAGGGCGAGATACGCAGTATTTT. It yields the protein CASSLAGGRDTQYF. The rearrangement links TRBV7-6 to TRBJ2-3; perhaps TRBD2 as D (6 bases). V lost 0 bases, J lost 5 bases, and 9 bases lay in between. The CDR3 extends over 14 amino acids. Per germline, CDR1 SGHVS and CDR2 FNYEAQ.

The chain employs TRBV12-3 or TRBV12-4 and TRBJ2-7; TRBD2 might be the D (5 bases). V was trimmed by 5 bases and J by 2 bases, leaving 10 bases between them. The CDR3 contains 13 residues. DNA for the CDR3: TGTGCCAGCAGTCCGGAACTAGCCTACGAGCAGTACTTC. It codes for CASSPELAYEQYF.

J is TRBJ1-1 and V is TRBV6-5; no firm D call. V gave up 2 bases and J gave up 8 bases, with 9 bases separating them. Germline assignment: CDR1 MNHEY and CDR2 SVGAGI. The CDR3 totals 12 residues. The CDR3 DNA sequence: TGTGCCAGCAGTTACGATGGGGTAGAAGCTTTCTTT. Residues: CASSYDGVEAFF.

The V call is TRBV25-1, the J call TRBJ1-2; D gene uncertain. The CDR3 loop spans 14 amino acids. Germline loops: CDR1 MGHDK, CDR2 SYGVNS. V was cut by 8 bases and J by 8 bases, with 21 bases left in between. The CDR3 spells CASLGSLDGKGYTF. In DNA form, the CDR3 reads TGTGCCAGCCTAGGCAGCTTGGACGGCAAAGGCTACACCTTC.

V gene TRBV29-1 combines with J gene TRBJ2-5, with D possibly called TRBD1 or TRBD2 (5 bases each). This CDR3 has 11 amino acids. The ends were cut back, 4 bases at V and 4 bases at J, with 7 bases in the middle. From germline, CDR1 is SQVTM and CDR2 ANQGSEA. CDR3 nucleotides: TGCAGCGTTGGGGACGGAGAGACCCAGTACTTC. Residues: CSVGDGETQYF.

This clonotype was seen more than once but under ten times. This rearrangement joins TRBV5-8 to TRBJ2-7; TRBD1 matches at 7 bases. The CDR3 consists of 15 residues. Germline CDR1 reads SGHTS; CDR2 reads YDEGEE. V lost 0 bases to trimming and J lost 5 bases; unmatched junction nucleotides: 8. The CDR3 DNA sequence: TGTGCCAGCAGCTTGGAGCGACAGGGAGTTGACGAGCAGTACTTC. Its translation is CASSLERQGVDEQYF.

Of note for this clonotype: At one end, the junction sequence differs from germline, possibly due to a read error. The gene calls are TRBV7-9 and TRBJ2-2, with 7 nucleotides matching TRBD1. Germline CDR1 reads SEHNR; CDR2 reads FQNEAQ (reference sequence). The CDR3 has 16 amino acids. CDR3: CASSVAGTVNTGELFF. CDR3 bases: TGTGCCAGCAGCGTAGCCGGGACAGTAAACACCGGGGAGCTGTTTTTT.

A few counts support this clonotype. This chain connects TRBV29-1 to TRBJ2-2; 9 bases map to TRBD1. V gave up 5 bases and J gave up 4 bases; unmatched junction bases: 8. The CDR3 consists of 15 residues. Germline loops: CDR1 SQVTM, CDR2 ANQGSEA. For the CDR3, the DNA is TGCAGCGTTAAGTCCGGGACAGGGCTCACCGGGGAGCTGTTTTTT. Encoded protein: CSVKSGTGLTGELFF.

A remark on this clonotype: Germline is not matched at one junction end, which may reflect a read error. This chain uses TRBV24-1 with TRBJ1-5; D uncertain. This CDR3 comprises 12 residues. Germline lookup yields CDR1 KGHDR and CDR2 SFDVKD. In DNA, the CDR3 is TGTGCCAGCAGTTATCCCGATACGCCCCAGCATTTT. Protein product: CASSYPDTPQHF.

CDR3 protein: CASSMSVVNTEAFF. CDR3 coding DNA: TGTGCCAGTAGTATGAGCGTAGTGAACACTGAAGCTTTCTTT. This chain links TRBV19 with TRBJ1-1; no clear D. This CDR3 region has 14 residues. Looked up from germline, CDR1 is LNHDA and CDR2 is SQIVND (reference sequence). Trimming pared 3 bases from V and 0 bases from J, leaving 8 bases between.

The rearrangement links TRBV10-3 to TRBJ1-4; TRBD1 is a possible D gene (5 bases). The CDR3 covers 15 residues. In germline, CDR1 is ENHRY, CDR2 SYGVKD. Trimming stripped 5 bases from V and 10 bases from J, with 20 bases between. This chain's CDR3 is CAISYAHVQGGKLFF. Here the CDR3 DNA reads TGTGCCATCAGTTACGCCCACGTCCAGGGTGGAAAACTGTTTTTT.

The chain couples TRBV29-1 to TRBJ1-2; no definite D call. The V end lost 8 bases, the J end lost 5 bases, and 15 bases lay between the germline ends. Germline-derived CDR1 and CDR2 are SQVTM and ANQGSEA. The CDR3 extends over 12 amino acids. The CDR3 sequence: CSSYPRDYGYTF. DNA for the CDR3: TGCAGCAGTTACCCCCGTGATTATGGCTACACCTTC. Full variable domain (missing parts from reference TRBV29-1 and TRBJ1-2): SAVISQKPSRDICQRGTSLTIQCQVDSQVTMMFWYRQQPGQSLTLIATANQGSEATYESGFVIDKFPISRPNLTFSTLTVSNMSPEDSSIYLCSSYPRDYGYTFGSGTRLTVV.

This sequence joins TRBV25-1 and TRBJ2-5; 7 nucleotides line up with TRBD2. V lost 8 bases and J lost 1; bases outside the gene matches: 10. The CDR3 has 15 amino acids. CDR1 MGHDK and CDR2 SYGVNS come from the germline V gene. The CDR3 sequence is CASLPGGIGQETQYF. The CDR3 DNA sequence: TGTGCCAGCCTCCCCGGGGGGATCGGCCAAGAGACCCAGTACTTC.

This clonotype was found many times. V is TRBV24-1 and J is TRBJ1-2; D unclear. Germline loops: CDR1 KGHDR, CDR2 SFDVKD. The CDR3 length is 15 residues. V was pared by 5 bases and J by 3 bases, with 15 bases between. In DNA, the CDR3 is TGTGCCACCAGTGGGGCCGGGCTCGTAGACTATGGCTACACCTTC. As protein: CATSGAGLVDYGYTF.

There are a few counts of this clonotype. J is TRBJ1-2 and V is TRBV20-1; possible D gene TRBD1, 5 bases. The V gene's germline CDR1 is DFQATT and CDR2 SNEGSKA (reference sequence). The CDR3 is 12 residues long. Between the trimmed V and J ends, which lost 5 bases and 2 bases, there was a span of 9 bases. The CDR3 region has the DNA TGCAGTGCTCGGACAAGGAACTATGGCTACACCTTC. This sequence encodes CSARTRNYGYTF.